These T cell receptor beta chains were read from a single sample in a study of T cell repertoires in cytomegalovirus infection. What these receptors recognize is not known. TCRdb called the reads again in MiXCR, with one record for every CDR3 protein. The sample comprises 55,000 to 70,000 distinct CDR3 sequences, around 33% of which are singletons, and approximately 70% rests with the top ten. The source material was PBMCs, sequenced either directly or after in vitro stimulation (not recorded which). These receptors came from a human donor in good health (CMV status not recorded). Some clones in this sample may be carry-over from other donors' samples. Each CDR3 is given with its conserved first and last residue. Fields, in order: V gene, D gene, clone size, J gene, CDR3 DNA, CDR3 protein. A D gene is named only where the DNA matches it firmly. Expanded clones are given a class, and other clones once, few, many or no size at all.

V gene: TRBV20-1
D gene: TRBD2
clone size: .
J gene: TRBJ2-3
CDR3 DNA: TGCAGTGCCAGGGAACCTAGCGGGGGGGGTGATACGCAGTATTTT
CDR3 protein: CSAREPSGGGDTQYF

V gene: TRBV6-5
D gene: .
clone size: .
J gene: TRBJ1-1
CDR3 DNA: TGTGCCAGCAGACGTACTGAGGAAACGCACACTGAAGCTTTCTTT
CDR3 protein: CASRRTEETHTEAFF

V gene: TRBV12-3/TRBV12-4
D gene: TRBD1
clone size: few
J gene: TRBJ2-1
CDR3 DNA: TGTGCCAGCAGTTACGACAGGGGCCCCTACAATGAGCAGTTCTTC
CDR3 protein: CASSYDRGPYNEQFF

V gene: TRBV12-3/TRBV12-4
D gene: .
clone size: once
J gene: TRBJ1-1
CDR3 DNA: TGTGCCAGCAGTTTAGAGCGTTGGGGCGACACTGAAGCTTTCTTT
CDR3 protein: CASSLERWGDTEAFF

V gene: TRBV20-1
D gene: TRBD1
clone size: .
J gene: TRBJ2-7
CDR3 DNA: TGCAGTGCTAGAACGGCAGGGGGCGTGTACGAGCAGTACTTC
CDR3 protein: CSARTAGGVYEQYF

V gene: TRBV12-3/TRBV12-4
D gene: .
clone size: .
J gene: TRBJ1-5
CDR3 DNA: TGTGCCAGCAGTTTTAGGGGGCAGCCCCAGCATTTT
CDR3 protein: CASSFRGQPQHF

V gene: TRBV11-2
D gene: .
clone size: .
J gene: TRBJ1-3
CDR3 DNA: TGTGCCAGCAGCCCCCTGGGCTCTGGAAACACCATATATTTT
CDR3 protein: CASSPLGSGNTIYF

V gene: TRBV2
D gene: .
clone size: few
J gene: TRBJ1-1
CDR3 DNA: TGTGCCAGCAGTGAAATTTATAACACTGAAGCTTTCTTT
CDR3 protein: CASSEIYNTEAFF

V gene: TRBV6-5
D gene: .
clone size: .
J gene: TRBJ2-1
CDR3 DNA: TGTGCCAGCAGTTACTCGGCGGCGCACTCCTACAATGAGCAGTTCTTC
CDR3 protein: CASSYSAAHSYNEQFF

V gene: TRBV28
D gene: TRBD2
clone size: .
J gene: TRBJ2-1
CDR3 DNA: TGTGCCAGCAGCCCCGAAAGACTAGCGAACTCCTACAATGAGCAGTTCTTC
CDR3 protein: CASSPERLANSYNEQFF

V gene: TRBV4-2
D gene: TRBD2
clone size: few
J gene: TRBJ2-3
CDR3 DNA: TGTGCCAGCAGCCAAGCGCCAGCGGGGGGCGGCACAGATACGCAGTATTTT
CDR3 protein: CASSQAPAGGGTDTQYF

V gene: TRBV29-1
D gene: TRBD1
clone size: .
J gene: TRBJ2-1
CDR3 DNA: TGCAGCGTACCGGGACAGGGGGACGCCTACAATGAGCAGTTCTTC
CDR3 protein: CSVPGQGDAYNEQFF

V gene: TRBV7-6
D gene: .
clone size: few
J gene: TRBJ1-3
CDR3 DNA: TGTGCCAGCAGCTTGGGAGGGGTCTCCAGCTCTGGAAACACCATATATTTT
CDR3 protein: CASSLGGVSSSGNTIYF

V gene: TRBV15
D gene: .
clone size: .
J gene: TRBJ2-3
CDR3 DNA: TGTGCCACCAGCAGAGAGGTGCGGAACCCAGATACGCAGTATTTT
CDR3 protein: CATSREVRNPDTQYF

V gene: TRBV6-6
D gene: TRBD1
clone size: .
J gene: TRBJ1-4
CDR3 DNA: TGTGCCAGCAGTTACAGGGACAGGGGTAATGAAAAACTGTTTTTT
CDR3 protein: CASSYRDRGNEKLFF

V gene: TRBV12-3/TRBV12-4
D gene: TRBD1
clone size: few
J gene: TRBJ1-3
CDR3 DNA: TGTGCCAGCGCCCGGGGACAGGGAATAACGGGAAACACCATATATTTT
CDR3 protein: CASARGQGITGNTIYF

V gene: TRBV7-9
D gene: TRBD1
clone size: .
J gene: TRBJ2-5
CDR3 DNA: TGTGCCAGCAGCTCCGCAGGGGGCCAAGAGACCCAGTACTTC
CDR3 protein: CASSSAGGQETQYF

V gene: TRBV7-9
D gene: .
clone size: few
J gene: TRBJ1-4
CDR3 DNA: TGTGCCAGCAGCTCGATTTCGACCGAAAAACTGTTTTTT
CDR3 protein: CASSSISTEKLFF

V gene: TRBV7-2
D gene: TRBD1
clone size: once
J gene: TRBJ2-2
CDR3 DNA: TGTGCCAGCAGTCGCGACAGGGGGCGGGAGGAGCTGTTTTTT
CDR3 protein: CASSRDRGREELFF

V gene: TRBV7-8
D gene: TRBD1
clone size: .
J gene: TRBJ2-7
CDR3 DNA: TGTGCCAGCAGCTGGGGGACAGCCTACGAGCAGTACTTC
CDR3 protein: CASSWGTAYEQYF

V gene: TRBV12-3/TRBV12-4
D gene: TRBD1
clone size: few
J gene: TRBJ2-1
CDR3 DNA: TGTGCCAGCAGGCCCGGACAGGGGGCGATTAGCTACAATGAGCAGTTCTTC
CDR3 protein: CASRPGQGAISYNEQFF

V gene: TRBV4-1
D gene: TRBD2
clone size: .
J gene: TRBJ2-1
CDR3 DNA: TGCGCCAGCAGCCAAGATAGGAATAGCGGGAGAGAGGGGGGCTACAATGAGCAGTTCTTC
CDR3 protein: CASSQDRNSGREGGYNEQFF

V gene: TRBV7-9
D gene: TRBD1
clone size: .
J gene: TRBJ1-4
CDR3 DNA: TGTGCCAGCAGCTTTCAGGGGGCGGTCGAAAAACTGTTTTTT
CDR3 protein: CASSFQGAVEKLFF

V gene: TRBV12-3/TRBV12-4
D gene: TRBD1
clone size: once
J gene: TRBJ1-5
CDR3 DNA: TGTGCCAGCAGTCCCGAAGACAGGGTTGATCAGCCCCAGCATTTT
CDR3 protein: CASSPEDRVDQPQHF

V gene: TRBV27
D gene: .
clone size: .
J gene: TRBJ1-2
CDR3 DNA: TGTGCCAGCAGTTTAAGGGGCCCAGGGAACTATGGCTACACCTTC
CDR3 protein: CASSLRGPGNYGYTF

V gene: TRBV4-1
D gene: .
clone size: .
J gene: TRBJ2-5
CDR3 DNA: TGCGCCAGCAGCCAAGAGTCAGGGGCCCTAGAGACCCAGTACTTC
CDR3 protein: CASSQESGALETQYF

V gene: TRBV20-1
D gene: .
clone size: .
J gene: TRBJ2-7
CDR3 DNA: TGCAGTGCTAGAGATTGGGCGGGGGCGAGTGATGAGCAGTACTTC
CDR3 protein: CSARDWAGASDEQYF

V gene: TRBV19
D gene: .
clone size: .
J gene: TRBJ2-7
CDR3 DNA: TGTGCCAGCTCATCACACCCGGGAGAGCAGTACTTC
CDR3 protein: CASSSHPGEQYF

V gene: TRBV11-2
D gene: .
clone size: few
J gene: TRBJ1-6
CDR3 DNA: TGTGCCAGCGGGGGGGCAGGGTGGAATTCACCCCTCCACTTT
CDR3 protein: CASGGAGWNSPLHF

V gene: TRBV5-4
D gene: .
clone size: many
J gene: TRBJ2-3
CDR3 DNA: TGTGCCAGCAGCCACAACACAGATACGCAGTATTTT
CDR3 protein: CASSHNTDTQYF

V gene: TRBV29-1
D gene: .
clone size: .
J gene: TRBJ2-2
CDR3 DNA: TGCAGCGTTGTCGGGTCTAGCACCGGGGAGCTGTTTTTT
CDR3 protein: CSVVGSSTGELFF

V gene: TRBV6-5
D gene: TRBD1
clone size: few
J gene: TRBJ2-6
CDR3 DNA: TGTGCCAGCAGTTATCCAGACTCTGGCAGGGGGCGCTTATTGGCCGGGGCCAACGTCCTGACTTTC
CDR3 protein: CASSYPDSGRGRLLAGANVLTF

V gene: TRBV6-6
D gene: TRBD1
clone size: .
J gene: TRBJ1-5
CDR3 DNA: TGTGCCAGCAAGGAGGGGGCCAGGGGGCTCGGTCAGCCCCAGCATTTT
CDR3 protein: CASKEGARGLGQPQHF

V gene: TRBV5-1
D gene: TRBD1
clone size: .
J gene: TRBJ1-4
CDR3 DNA: TGCGCCAGCAGCCCGGGGCAGGGGGCGCAGAAACTGTTTTTT
CDR3 protein: CASSPGQGAQKLFF

V gene: TRBV27
D gene: TRBD2
clone size: .
J gene: TRBJ2-1
CDR3 DNA: TGTGCCAGCGGGAAAGGGACTAGCCCCTACAATGAGCAGTTCTTC
CDR3 protein: CASGKGTSPYNEQFF

V gene: TRBV18
D gene: .
clone size: .
J gene: TRBJ1-3
CDR3 DNA: TGTGCCAGCTCACCGGACACGGGGACTGGAAACACCATATATTTT
CDR3 protein: CASSPDTGTGNTIYF

V gene: TRBV4-1
D gene: TRBD2
clone size: .
J gene: TRBJ2-1
CDR3 DNA: TGCGCCAGCAGCCAAGATGCTAGCGGGAGTGGCAATGAGCAGTTCTTC
CDR3 protein: CASSQDASGSGNEQFF

V gene: TRBV5-4
D gene: .
clone size: .
J gene: TRBJ2-1
CDR3 DNA: TGTGCCGGAGGAAATGCGCTAAGCTCCTACAATGAGCAGTTCTTC
CDR3 protein: CAGGNALSSYNEQFF

V gene: TRBV11-2
D gene: .
clone size: few
J gene: TRBJ2-4
CDR3 DNA: TGTGCACTGGGGGACCTAGCCAAAAACATTCAGTACTTC
CDR3 protein: CALGDLAKNIQYF

V gene: TRBV20-1
D gene: TRBD2
clone size: .
J gene: TRBJ2-5
CDR3 DNA: TGCAGTGCTAGCGGTAGCGGGGCTGGCTGGACCCAGTACTTC
CDR3 protein: CSASGSGAGWTQYF

V gene: TRBV7-9
D gene: .
clone size: few
J gene: TRBJ2-3
CDR3 DNA: TGTGCCAGCAGCTTTTTCGAAGCAGATACGCAGTATTTT
CDR3 protein: CASSFFEADTQYF

V gene: TRBV19
D gene: .
clone size: .
J gene: TRBJ2-2
CDR3 DNA: TGTGCCAGTAGTATAGTGGGTACCGGGGAGCTGTTTTTT
CDR3 protein: CASSIVGTGELFF

V gene: TRBV7-2
D gene: TRBD1
clone size: few
J gene: TRBJ1-1
CDR3 DNA: TGTGCCAGCAGCTTAGCACCCAGGACAGGGGAAGCTTTCTTT
CDR3 protein: CASSLAPRTGEAFF

V gene: TRBV7-9
D gene: .
clone size: few
J gene: TRBJ2-7
CDR3 DNA: TGTGCCAGCAGCTCTCCGACAACCCCCTACGAGCAGTACTTC
CDR3 protein: CASSSPTTPYEQYF

V gene: TRBV6-2/TRBV6-3
D gene: .
clone size: many
J gene: TRBJ1-1
CDR3 DNA: TGTGCCAGCAGTTACTCCGTTCGGCAGACTGAAGCTTTCTTT
CDR3 protein: CASSYSVRQTEAFF

V gene: TRBV6-5
D gene: .
clone size: .
J gene: TRBJ2-4
CDR3 DNA: TGTGCCAGCAGTCCACCACAGGGAGGCATTCAGTACTTC
CDR3 protein: CASSPPQGGIQYF

V gene: TRBV7-2
D gene: .
clone size: .
J gene: TRBJ1-1
CDR3 DNA: TGTGCCAGCAGCCGAGCCAGGAACACTGAAGCTTTCTTT
CDR3 protein: CASSRARNTEAFF

V gene: TRBV7-9
D gene: .
clone size: few
J gene: TRBJ2-3
CDR3 DNA: TGTGCCAGCAGCCCGAGCAACGGGGCCTTTAGCACAGATACGCAGTATTTT
CDR3 protein: CASSPSNGAFSTDTQYF

V gene: TRBV19
D gene: TRBD2
clone size: few
J gene: TRBJ2-1
CDR3 DNA: TGTGCCAGTAGTGGTTTAGCGGGATACAATGAGCAGTTCTTC
CDR3 protein: CASSGLAGYNEQFF

V gene: TRBV11-2
D gene: .
clone size: .
J gene: TRBJ1-1
CDR3 DNA: TGTGCCAGCAGGCTGAGACGGAAAGCTTTCTTT
CDR3 protein: CASRLRRKAFF

V gene: TRBV4-2
D gene: .
clone size: few
J gene: TRBJ1-1
CDR3 DNA: TGTGCCAGCAGCCAAGGTCTAAACCCTGAAGCTTTCTTT
CDR3 protein: CASSQGLNPEAFF

V gene: TRBV6-1
D gene: .
clone size: few
J gene: TRBJ2-3
CDR3 DNA: TGTGCCAACTCCAGGAATTCAGCAGATACGCAGTATTTT
CDR3 protein: CANSRNSADTQYF

V gene: TRBV7-9
D gene: .
clone size: few
J gene: TRBJ1-4
CDR3 DNA: TGTGCCAGCAGCTTAGAGGGGACTACATTAACTAATGAAAAACTGTTTTTT
CDR3 protein: CASSLEGTTLTNEKLFF

V gene: TRBV7-9
D gene: .
clone size: many
J gene: TRBJ2-3
CDR3 DNA: TGTGCCAGCAGCCGAATCGAGGAAGATACGCAGTATTTT
CDR3 protein: CASSRIEEDTQYF

V gene: TRBV5-3
D gene: TRBD1
clone size: .
J gene: TRBJ2-3
CDR3 DNA: TGTGCCAGCAGCTTTGGAAGAGGGGGCCGCACAGATACGCAGTATTTT
CDR3 protein: CASSFGRGGRTDTQYF

V gene: TRBV7-6
D gene: TRBD2
clone size: few
J gene: TRBJ2-1
CDR3 DNA: TGTGCCAGCAGCCTACGAGCCGGGACTAGCGCGTACAATGAGCAGTTCTTC
CDR3 protein: CASSLRAGTSAYNEQFF

V gene: TRBV15
D gene: TRBD2
clone size: .
J gene: TRBJ2-3
CDR3 DNA: TGTGCCACCAGCAGCGGGGGGAGCACAGATACGCAGTATTTT
CDR3 protein: CATSSGGSTDTQYF

V gene: TRBV2
D gene: TRBD1
clone size: .
J gene: TRBJ1-4
CDR3 DNA: TGTGCCAGCAGTCCACAGGGGGCTCATGAAAAACTGTTTTTT
CDR3 protein: CASSPQGAHEKLFF

V gene: TRBV20-1
D gene: .
clone size: .
J gene: TRBJ2-7
CDR3 DNA: TGCAGTGCTAGGGACCGACTAAAATACGAGCAGTACTTC
CDR3 protein: CSARDRLKYEQYF

V gene: TRBV7-2
D gene: TRBD2
clone size: few
J gene: TRBJ2-3
CDR3 DNA: TGTGCCAGCAGCTTAGCATGGCGGGAGGGCCGTGAAGATACGCAGTATTTT
CDR3 protein: CASSLAWREGREDTQYF